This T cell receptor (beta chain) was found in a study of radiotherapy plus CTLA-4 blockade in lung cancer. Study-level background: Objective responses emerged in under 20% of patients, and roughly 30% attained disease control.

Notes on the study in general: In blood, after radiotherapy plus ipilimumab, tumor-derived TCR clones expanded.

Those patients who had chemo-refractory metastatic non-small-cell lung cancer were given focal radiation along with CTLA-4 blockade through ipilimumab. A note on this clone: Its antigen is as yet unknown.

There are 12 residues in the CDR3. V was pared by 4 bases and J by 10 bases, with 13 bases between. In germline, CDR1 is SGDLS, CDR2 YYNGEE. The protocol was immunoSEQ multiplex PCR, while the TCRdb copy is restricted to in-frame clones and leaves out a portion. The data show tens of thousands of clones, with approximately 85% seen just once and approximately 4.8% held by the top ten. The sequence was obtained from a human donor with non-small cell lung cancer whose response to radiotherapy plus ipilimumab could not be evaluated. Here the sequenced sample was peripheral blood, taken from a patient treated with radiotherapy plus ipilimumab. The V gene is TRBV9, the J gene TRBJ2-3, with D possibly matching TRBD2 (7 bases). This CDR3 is CASSPGGGAQYF. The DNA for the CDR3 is TGTGCCAGCAGCCCAGGCGGGGGCGCGCAGTATTTT.